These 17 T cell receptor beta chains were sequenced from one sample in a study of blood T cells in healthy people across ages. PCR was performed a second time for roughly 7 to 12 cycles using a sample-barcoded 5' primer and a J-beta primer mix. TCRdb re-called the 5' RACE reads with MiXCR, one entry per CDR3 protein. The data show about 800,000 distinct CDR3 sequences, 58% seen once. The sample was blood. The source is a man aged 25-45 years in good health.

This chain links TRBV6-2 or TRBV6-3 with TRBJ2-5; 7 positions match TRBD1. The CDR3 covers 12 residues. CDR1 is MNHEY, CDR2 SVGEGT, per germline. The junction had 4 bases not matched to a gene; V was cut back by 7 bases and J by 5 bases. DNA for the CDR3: TGTGCCAGCAACCCACAGGGGGAGACCCAGTACTTC. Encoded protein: CASNPQGETQYF.

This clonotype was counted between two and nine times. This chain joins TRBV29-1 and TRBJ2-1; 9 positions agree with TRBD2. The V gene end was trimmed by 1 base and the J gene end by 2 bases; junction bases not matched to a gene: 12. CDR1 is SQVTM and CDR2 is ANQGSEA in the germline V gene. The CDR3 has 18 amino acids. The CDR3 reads CSVEGGVGSGRAYNEQFF. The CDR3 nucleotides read TGCAGCGTTGAAGGGGGCGTGGGTAGCGGGAGAGCCTACAATGAGCAGTTCTTC.

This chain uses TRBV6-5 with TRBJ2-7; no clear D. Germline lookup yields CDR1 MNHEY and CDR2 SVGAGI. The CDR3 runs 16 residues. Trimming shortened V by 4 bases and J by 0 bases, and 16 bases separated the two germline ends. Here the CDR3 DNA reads TGTGCCAGCAGTTGGGCCGTTACGGGTTCCTCCTACGAGCAGTACTTC. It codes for CASSWAVTGSSYEQYF.

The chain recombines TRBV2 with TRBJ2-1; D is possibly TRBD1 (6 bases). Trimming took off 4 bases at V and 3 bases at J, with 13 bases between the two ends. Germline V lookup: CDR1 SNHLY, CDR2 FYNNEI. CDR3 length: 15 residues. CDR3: CASSVRQGYYNEQFF. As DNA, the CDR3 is TGTGCCAGCAGTGTACGGCAGGGGTACTACAATGAGCAGTTCTTC.

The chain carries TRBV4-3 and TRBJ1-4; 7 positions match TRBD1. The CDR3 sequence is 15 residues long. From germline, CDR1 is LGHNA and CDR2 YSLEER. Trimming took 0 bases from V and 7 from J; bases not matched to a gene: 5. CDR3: CASSQDPGQAEKLFF. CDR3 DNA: TGCGCCAGCAGCCAAGATCCCGGACAGGCTGAAAAACTGTTTTTT.

This CDR3 is CSGRAAVSYEQYF. The CDR3 DNA reads TGCAGTGGGAGGGCAGCCGTCTCCTACGAGCAGTACTTC. The chain links TRBV20-1 to TRBJ2-7, with a weak D call TRBD2 (6 bases). CDR1 DFQATT and CDR2 SNEGSKA come from the germline V gene (reference sequence). Trimming took off 7 bases at V and 0 bases at J, with 13 bases between the two ends. The CDR3 totals 13 residues.

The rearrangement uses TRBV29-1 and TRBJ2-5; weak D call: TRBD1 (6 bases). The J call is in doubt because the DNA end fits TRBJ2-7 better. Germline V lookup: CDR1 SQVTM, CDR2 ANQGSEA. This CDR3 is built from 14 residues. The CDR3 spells CSVGWRSRGVEQYF. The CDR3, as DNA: TGCAGCGTGGGGTGGCGGTCCAGGGGAGTCGAGCAGTACTTC.

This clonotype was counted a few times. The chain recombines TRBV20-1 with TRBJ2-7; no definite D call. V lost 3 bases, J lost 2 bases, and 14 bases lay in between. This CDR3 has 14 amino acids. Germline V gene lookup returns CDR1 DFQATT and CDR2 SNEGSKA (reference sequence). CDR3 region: CSARPTLPPYEQYF. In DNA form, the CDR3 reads TGCAGTGCTAGGCCGACTCTGCCCCCCTACGAGCAGTACTTC.

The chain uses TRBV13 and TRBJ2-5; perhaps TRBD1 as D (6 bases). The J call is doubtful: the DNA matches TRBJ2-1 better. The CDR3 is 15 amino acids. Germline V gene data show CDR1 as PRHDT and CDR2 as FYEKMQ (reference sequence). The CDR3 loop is CASSRRGHHQETQFF. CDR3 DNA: TGTGCCAGCAGCCGAAGGGGACACCACCAAGAGACCCAGTTCTTC.

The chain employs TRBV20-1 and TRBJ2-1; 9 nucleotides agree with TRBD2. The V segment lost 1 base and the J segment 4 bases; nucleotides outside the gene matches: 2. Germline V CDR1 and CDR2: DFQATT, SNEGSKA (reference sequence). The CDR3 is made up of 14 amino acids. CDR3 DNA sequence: TGCAGTGCTAGAGTAGCGGGGGCTTACAATGAGCAGTTCTTC. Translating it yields CSARVAGAYNEQFF.

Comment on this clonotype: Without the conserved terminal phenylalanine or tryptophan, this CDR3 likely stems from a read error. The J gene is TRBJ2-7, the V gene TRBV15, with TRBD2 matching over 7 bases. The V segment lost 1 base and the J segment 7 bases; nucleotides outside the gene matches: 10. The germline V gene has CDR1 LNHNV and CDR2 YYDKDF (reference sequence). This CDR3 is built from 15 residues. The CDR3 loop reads CATSRVFGRADEQYI. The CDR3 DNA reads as TGTGCCACCAGCAGAGTATTTGGGAGGGCGGATGAGCAGTACATC.

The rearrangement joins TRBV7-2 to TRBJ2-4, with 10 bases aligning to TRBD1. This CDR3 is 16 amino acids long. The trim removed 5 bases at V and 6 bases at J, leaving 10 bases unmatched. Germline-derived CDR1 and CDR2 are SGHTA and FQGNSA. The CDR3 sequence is CASSPRTGGFGNIQYF. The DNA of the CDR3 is TGTGCCAGCAGCCCCCGGACAGGGGGGTTCGGAAACATTCAGTACTTC.

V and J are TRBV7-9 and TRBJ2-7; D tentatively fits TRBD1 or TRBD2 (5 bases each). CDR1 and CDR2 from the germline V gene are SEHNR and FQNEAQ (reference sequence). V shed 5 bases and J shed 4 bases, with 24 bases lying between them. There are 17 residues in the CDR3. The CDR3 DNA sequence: TGTGCCAGCAGCCCTGGGCCGGGGACGCTTTTGCCTTACGAGCAGTACTTC. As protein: CASSPGPGTLLPYEQYF.

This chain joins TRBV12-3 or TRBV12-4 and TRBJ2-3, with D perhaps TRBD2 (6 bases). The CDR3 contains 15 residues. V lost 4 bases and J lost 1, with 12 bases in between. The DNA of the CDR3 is TGTGCCAGCAGTTCCGGGAGCCTTCGCACAGATACGCAGTATTTT. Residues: CASSSGSLRTDTQYF.

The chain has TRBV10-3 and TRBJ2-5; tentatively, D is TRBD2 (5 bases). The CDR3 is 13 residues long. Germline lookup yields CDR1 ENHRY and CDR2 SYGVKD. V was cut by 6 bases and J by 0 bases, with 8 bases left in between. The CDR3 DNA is TGTGCCATCAGGGGAGCGTACCAAGAGACCCAGTACTTC. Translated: CAIRGAYQETQYF.

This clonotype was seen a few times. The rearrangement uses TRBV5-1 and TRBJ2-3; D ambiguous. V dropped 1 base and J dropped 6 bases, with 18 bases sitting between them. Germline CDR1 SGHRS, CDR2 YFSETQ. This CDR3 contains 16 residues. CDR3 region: CASSLSPGFPGDTQYF. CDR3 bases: TGCGCCAGCAGCTTGTCTCCGGGTTTCCCCGGGGATACGCAGTATTTT.

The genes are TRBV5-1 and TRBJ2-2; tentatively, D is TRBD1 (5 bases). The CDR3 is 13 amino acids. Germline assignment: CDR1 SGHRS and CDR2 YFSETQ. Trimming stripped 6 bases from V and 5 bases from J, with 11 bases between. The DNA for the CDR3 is TGCGCCAGCATCCCTCCAGGGACCGGGGAGCTGTTTTTT. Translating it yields CASIPPGTGELFF.